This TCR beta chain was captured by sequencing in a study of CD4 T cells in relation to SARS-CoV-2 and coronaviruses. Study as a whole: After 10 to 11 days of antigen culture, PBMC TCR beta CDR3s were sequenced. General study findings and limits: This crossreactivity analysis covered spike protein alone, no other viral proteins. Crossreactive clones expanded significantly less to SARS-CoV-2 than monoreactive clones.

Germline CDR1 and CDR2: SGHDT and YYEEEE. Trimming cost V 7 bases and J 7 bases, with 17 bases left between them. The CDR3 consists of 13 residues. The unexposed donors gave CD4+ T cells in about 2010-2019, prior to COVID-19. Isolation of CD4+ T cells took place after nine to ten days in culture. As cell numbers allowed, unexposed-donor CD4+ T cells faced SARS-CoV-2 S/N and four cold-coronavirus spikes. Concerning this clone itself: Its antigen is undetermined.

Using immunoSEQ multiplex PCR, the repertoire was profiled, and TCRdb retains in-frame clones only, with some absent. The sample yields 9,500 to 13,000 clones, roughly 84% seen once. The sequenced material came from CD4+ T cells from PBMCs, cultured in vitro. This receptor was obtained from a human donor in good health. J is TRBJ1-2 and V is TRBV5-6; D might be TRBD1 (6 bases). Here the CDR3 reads CASLRGQVVGYTF. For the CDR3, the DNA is TGTGCCAGCCTCAGGGGTCAAGTGGTTGGCTACACCTTC.